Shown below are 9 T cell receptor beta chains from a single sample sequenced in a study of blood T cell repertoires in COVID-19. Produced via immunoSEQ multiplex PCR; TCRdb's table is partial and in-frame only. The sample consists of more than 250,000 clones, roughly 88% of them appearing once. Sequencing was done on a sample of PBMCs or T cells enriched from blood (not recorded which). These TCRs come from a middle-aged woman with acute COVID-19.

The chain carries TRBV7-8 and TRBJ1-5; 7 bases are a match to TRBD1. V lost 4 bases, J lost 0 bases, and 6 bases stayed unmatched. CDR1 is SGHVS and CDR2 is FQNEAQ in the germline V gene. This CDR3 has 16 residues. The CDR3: CASSSQTGLSNQPQHF. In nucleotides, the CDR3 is TGTGCCAGCAGCTCACAGACAGGGCTTAGCAATCAGCCCCAGCATTTT.

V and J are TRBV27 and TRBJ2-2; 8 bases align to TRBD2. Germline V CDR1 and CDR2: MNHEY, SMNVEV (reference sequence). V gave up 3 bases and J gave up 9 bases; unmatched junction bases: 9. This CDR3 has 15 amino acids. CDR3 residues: CASSFEGTSSRELFF. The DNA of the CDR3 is TGTGCCAGCAGTTTTGAAGGGACTAGTTCCCGGGAGCTGTTTTTT.

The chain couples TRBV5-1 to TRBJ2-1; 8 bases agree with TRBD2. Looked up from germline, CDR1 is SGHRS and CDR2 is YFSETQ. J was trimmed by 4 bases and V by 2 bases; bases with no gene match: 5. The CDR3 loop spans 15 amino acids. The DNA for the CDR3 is TGCGCCAGCAGCTTCCGACTAGCGCGATACAATGAGCAGTTCTTC. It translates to CASSFRLARYNEQFF.

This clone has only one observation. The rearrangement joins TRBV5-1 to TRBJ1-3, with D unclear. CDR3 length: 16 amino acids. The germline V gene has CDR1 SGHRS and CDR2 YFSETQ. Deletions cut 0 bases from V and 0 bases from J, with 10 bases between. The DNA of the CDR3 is TGCGCCAGCAGCTTGGAGAACGGGATCTCTGGAAACACCATATATTTT. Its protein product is CASSLENGISGNTIYF.

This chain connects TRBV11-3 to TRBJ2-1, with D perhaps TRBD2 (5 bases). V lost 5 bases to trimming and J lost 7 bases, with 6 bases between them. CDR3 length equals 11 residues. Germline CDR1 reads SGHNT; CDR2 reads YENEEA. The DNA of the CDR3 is TGTGCCAGCAGCCGAGGGAATGAGCAGTTCTTC. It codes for CASSRGNEQFF.

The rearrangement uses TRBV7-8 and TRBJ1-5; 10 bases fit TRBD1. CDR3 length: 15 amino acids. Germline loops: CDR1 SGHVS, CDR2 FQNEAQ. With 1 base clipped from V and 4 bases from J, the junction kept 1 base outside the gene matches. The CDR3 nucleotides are TGTGCCAGCAGCTTAGAGGGACAGGGGAATCAGCCCCAGCATTTT. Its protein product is CASSLEGQGNQPQHF.

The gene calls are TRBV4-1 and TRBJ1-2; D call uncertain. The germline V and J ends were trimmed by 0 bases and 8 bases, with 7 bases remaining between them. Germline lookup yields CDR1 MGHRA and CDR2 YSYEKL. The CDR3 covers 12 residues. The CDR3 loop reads CASSQDLQGYTF. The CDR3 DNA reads TGCGCCAGCAGCCAAGACTTACAGGGCTACACCTTC.

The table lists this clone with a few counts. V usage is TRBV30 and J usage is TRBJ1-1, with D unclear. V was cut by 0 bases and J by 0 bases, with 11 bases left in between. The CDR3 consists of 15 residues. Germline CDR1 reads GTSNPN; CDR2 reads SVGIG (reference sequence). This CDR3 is CAWSVIRHLNTEAFF. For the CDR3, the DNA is TGTGCCTGGAGTGTAATTAGACATTTGAACACTGAAGCTTTCTTT.

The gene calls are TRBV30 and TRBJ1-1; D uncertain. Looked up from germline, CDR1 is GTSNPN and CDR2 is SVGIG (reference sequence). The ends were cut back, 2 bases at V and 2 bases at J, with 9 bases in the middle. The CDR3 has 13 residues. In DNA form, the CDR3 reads TGTGCCTGGAGTATTCAGGAAAACACTGAAGCTTTCTTT. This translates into CAWSIQENTEAFF.